A single sample gave rise to the 32 T cell receptor beta chains below, sequenced in a study of shared clonotypes between healthy human individuals. TCRdb's table, derived via immunoSEQ multiplex PCR, lists solely in-frame clones and lacks some. Counted here are 850,000 to 1,200,000 clones, roughly 80% occurring once; the ten biggest clones make up roughly 1.4%. Sequencing was done on a sample of memory CD4+ T cells sorted from blood. Subset specified: CD45RA-negative fraction. The receptor source for this set is a man aged 18 to 30 in good health.

This clone was seen ten or more times. The rearrangement uses TRBV14 and TRBJ2-1; TRBD2 agrees at 12 bases. Germline V gene lookup returns CDR1 SGHDN and CDR2 FVKESK. CDR3 size: 19 residues. The ends lost 1 base at V and 7 bases at J; junction bases unmatched: 14. The CDR3 nucleotides are TGTGCCAGCAGCCAAGTACGCCTAGCGGGGGGGCCAGGAATGAATGAGCAGTTCTTC. It translates to CASSQVRLAGGPGMNEQFF.

The chain recombines TRBV28 with TRBJ2-7, with a tentative D call TRBD1 (6 bases). The length of the CDR3 is 14 residues. The ends were cut back, 5 bases at V and 0 bases at J, with 11 bases in the middle. From germline, CDR1 is MDHEN and CDR2 SYDVKM. CDR3 sequence: CASSRQGNSYEQYF. CDR3 nucleotide sequence: TGTGCCAGCAGTCGCCAGGGGAACTCCTACGAGCAGTACTTC.

This clone appeared a few times. CDR3 sequence (DNA): TGTGCCAGCAGCCCCCCGGACAGGGGGCATCAGCCCCAGCATTTT. Amino acid sequence: CASSPPDRGHQPQHF. The chain combines TRBV28 with TRBJ1-5, with TRBD1 matching 11 bases. Trimming cost V 6 bases and J 5 bases; bases outside gene matches: 6. Per germline, CDR1 MDHEN and CDR2 SYDVKM. There are 15 residues in the CDR3.

In this sample, this clone turned up once. The chain carries TRBV5-1 and TRBJ1-6; D may be TRBD1 (6 bases). Germline CDR1 reads SGHRS; CDR2 reads YFSETQ. The ends were cut back, 0 bases at V and 5 bases at J, with 12 bases in the middle. This CDR3 has 16 residues. The CDR3 nucleotides are TGCGCCAGCAGCTTGGAGCTCACAGGGAATAATTCACCCCTCCACTTT. Protein: CASSLELTGNNSPLHF. Drawing the rest from reference TRBV5-1 and TRBJ1-6, the complete variable domain is KAGVTQTPRYLIKTRGQQVTLSCSPISGHRSVSWYQQTPGQGLQFLFEYFSETQRNKGNFPGRFSGRQFSNSRSEMNVSTLELGDSALYLCASSLELTGNNSPLHFGNGTRLTVT.

Details on this clone: Other DNA sequences within the sample encode an identical CDR3. The CDR3 bases are TGTGCCTGGGAAACAGGGCTGAACACTGAAGCTTTCTTT. Its protein product is CAWETGLNTEAFF. The chain has TRBV30 and TRBJ1-1, with D possibly being TRBD1 (6 bases). The CDR3 is 13 amino acids. The ends were cut back, 5 bases at V and 0 bases at J, with 10 bases in the middle. Germline V CDR1 and CDR2: GTSNPN, SVGIG (reference sequence).

The V call is TRBV5-4, the J call TRBJ2-2; D uncertain. In germline, CDR1 is SGHNT, CDR2 YYREEE (reference sequence). The CDR3 consists of 14 residues. V was trimmed by 2 bases and J by 7 bases, leaving 12 bases between them. The CDR3 is CASSFQGYDGELFF. The CDR3 DNA follows: TGTGCCAGCAGCTTTCAAGGGTACGACGGGGAGCTGTTTTTT. The whole variable domain, remainder taken from reference TRBV5-4 and TRBJ2-2, is ETGVTQSPTHLIKTRGQQVTLRCSSQSGHNTVSWYQQALGQGPQFIFQYYREEENGRGNFPPRFSGLQFPNYSSELNVNALELDDSALYLCASSFQGYDGELFFGEGSRLTVL.

The chain carries TRBV2 and TRBJ2-1, with 7 bases lining up with TRBD2. The CDR3 contains 14 residues. V shed 7 bases and J 7 bases; nucleotides not matched to a gene: 10. CDR1 is SNHLY, CDR2 FYNNEI, per germline. The CDR3, as DNA: TGTGCCAGCAACGGGCTAGCGGTACGGAATGAGCAGTTCTTC. It yields the protein CASNGLAVRNEQFF.

This chain uses TRBV5-1 with TRBJ1-3, with 7 bases identical to TRBD1. The CDR3 contains 14 residues. J was trimmed by 2 bases and V by 8 bases; bases with no gene match: 7. Germline CDR1 and CDR2: SGHRS and YFSETQ. CDR3 sequence: CASSQGITGNTIYF. In nucleotides, the CDR3 is TGCGCCAGTTCACAGGGGATCACTGGAAACACCATATATTTT. Filled out from reference TRBV5-1 and TRBJ1-3, the complete variable domain reads KAGVTQTPRYLIKTRGQQVTLSCSPISGHRSVSWYQQTPGQGLQFLFEYFSETQRNKGNFPGRFSGRQFSNSRSEMNVSTLELGDSALYLCASSQGITGNTIYFGEGSWLTVV.

Concerning this clone: Relative to the germline gene, one junction end is altered; a read error may explain this. The rearrangement links TRBV7-2 to TRBJ1-3; D not resolved. Per the germline V gene, CDR1 is SGHTA and CDR2 is FQGNSA. CDR3 size: 12 residues. The CDR3 is CASSLRGNAIYF. The CDR3 nucleotides are TGTGCCAGCAGCTTAAGAGGAAACGCCATATATTTT.

The chain employs TRBV25-1 and TRBJ1-5; the D gene is possibly TRBD1 (5 bases). Germline-derived CDR1 and CDR2 are MGHDK and SYGVNS. The CDR3 has 14 amino acids. V was cut by 5 bases and J by 3 bases, with 11 bases left in between. This CDR3 reads CASSLDSSNQPQHF. In DNA form, the CDR3 reads TGTGCCAGCAGTCTCGACAGCTCCAATCAGCCCCAGCATTTT.

With regard to this clone: A single base separates this from a much larger clone, so it may be a read error. J is TRBJ2-3 and V is TRBV7-6; 11 bases fit TRBD1. This CDR3 is built from 15 residues. V lost 0 bases and J lost 4; bases outside the gene matches: 0. Germline assignment: CDR1 SGHVS and CDR2 FNYEAQ. In DNA form, the CDR3 reads TGTGCCAGCAGCTTAGCGGGACAGGGGGCAGATACGCAGTATTTT. This codes for CASSLAGQGADTQYF.

In its sample, this clone was seen many times. This chain joins TRBV6-4 and TRBJ2-3; 7 nucleotides align to TRBD1. The CDR3 extends over 15 amino acids. The J segment lost 2 bases and the V segment lost 4 bases, leaving 6 bases of the junction unmatched. Per the germline V gene, CDR1 is MRHNA and CDR2 is SNTAGT. In DNA form, the CDR3 reads TGTGCCAGCAGTGTCACAGGGGTGGTCACAGATACGCAGTATTTT. Residues: CASSVTGVVTDTQYF.

The genes are TRBV18 and TRBJ2-5; D is unresolved. Germline CDR1 and CDR2: KGHSH and LQKENI. The V gene lost 6 bases and the J gene lost 3 bases, with 8 bases spanning the gap. The length of the CDR3 is 12 residues. CDR3 DNA: TGTGCCAGCTCGCTCAAGGAAGAGACCCAGTACTTC. Its protein is CASSLKEETQYF.

V gene TRBV5-6 combines with J gene TRBJ1-1; D unclear. The length of the CDR3 is 13 residues. Germline V gene lookup returns CDR1 SGHDT and CDR2 YYEEEE. The V end was cut by 0 bases, the J end by 2 bases, with 5 bases between. The CDR3 loop reads CASSLVINTEAFF. Written as DNA, the CDR3 is TGTGCCAGCAGCTTGGTAATAAACACTGAAGCTTTCTTT.

The chain carries TRBV19 and TRBJ1-1; 7 bases line up with TRBD1. Germline values: CDR1 LNHDA, CDR2 SQIVND (reference sequence). The CDR3 totals 14 residues. The trim removed 5 bases at V and 1 base at J, leaving 4 bases unmatched. The CDR3 region is CASSAGGRNTEAFF. The CDR3 region has the DNA TGTGCCAGTAGTGCAGGGGGTCGGAACACTGAAGCTTTCTTT.

On this clone: Other DNA sequences of this sample code for an identical CDR3. The chain has TRBV28 and TRBJ2-5; perhaps TRBD2 as D (6 bases). The CDR3 has 14 amino acids. V was cut by 6 bases and J by 5 bases, with 16 bases left in between. From germline, CDR1 is MDHEN and CDR2 SYDVKM. Here the CDR3 DNA reads TGTGCCAGCAGGGGGCCCGGGGCGGGGGAGACCCAGTACTTC. Its translation is CASRGPGAGETQYF.

This chain links TRBV4-3 with TRBJ1-2, with D possibly matching TRBD1 (5 bases). Looked up from germline, CDR1 is LGHNA and CDR2 is YSLEER. V was shortened by 0 bases and J by 5 bases, with 10 bases between the two germline ends. CDR3 length: 14 amino acids. The CDR3 nucleotides are TGCGCCAGCAGCCAAGATCAAGAGGGGTATGGCTACACCTTC. As protein: CASSQDQEGYGYTF.

This clone was observed many times. This chain links TRBV10-3 with TRBJ2-2; TRBD2 aligns across 10 bases. Germline V gives CDR1 ENHRY, CDR2 SYGVKD. This CDR3 contains 16 residues. V trimming: 11 bases; J trimming: 0 bases; junction bases outside the gene matches: 9. The CDR3 is CAAAASGSPNTGELFF. In DNA form, the CDR3 reads TGTGCCGCCGCGGCTAGCGGGAGCCCGAACACCGGGGAGCTGTTTTTT.

The chain's CDR3 is CASSFGGGNTEAFF. The CDR3 nucleotides are TGTGCCAGCAGTTTCGGGGGTGGGAACACTGAAGCTTTCTTT. V and J are TRBV28 and TRBJ1-1; tentatively, D is TRBD1 (5 bases). Per germline, CDR1 MDHEN and CDR2 SYDVKM. Trimming removed 3 bases at V and 1 base at J, with 9 bases between. The CDR3 is 14 residues long.

In its sample, this clone was seen a few times. Other nucleotide sequences from this sample produce the same CDR3. The CDR3 sequence: CASSLSGATDTQYF. The CDR3 DNA reads as TGCGCCAGCAGCTTGAGCGGGGCCACAGATACGCAGTATTTT. V gene TRBV5-1 combines with J gene TRBJ2-3; 7 bases agree with TRBD2. The CDR3 loop spans 14 amino acids. The ends lost 1 base at V and 2 bases at J; junction bases unmatched: 1. CDR1 is SGHRS, CDR2 YFSETQ, per germline.

The V gene is TRBV28, the J gene TRBJ1-5, with 8 bases lining up with TRBD1. The V and J ends lost 5 bases and 4 bases, in that order; junction bases with no gene match: 13. The CDR3 contains 17 residues. Germline CDR1 MDHEN, CDR2 SYDVKM. This CDR3 is CASSAYRDRSRNQPQHF. CDR3 nucleotide sequence: TGTGCCAGCAGTGCGTACCGGGACAGGAGCCGAAATCAGCCCCAGCATTTT.

The sample holds a few counts of this clone. This sequence joins TRBV15 and TRBJ2-3; TRBD1 matches at 7 bases. The germline gives CDR1 LNHNV, CDR2 YYDKDF (reference sequence). Trimming took 1 base from V and 2 from J; bases not matched to a gene: 3. This CDR3 spans 15 amino acids. CDR3: CATSRGDSYTDTQYF. CDR3 sequence (DNA): TGTGCCACCAGCAGAGGGGACAGCTACACAGATACGCAGTATTTT.

The genes are TRBV4-1 and TRBJ2-5; TRBD2 matches 9 bases. V dropped 1 base and J dropped 2; count of bases not matched to a gene: 5. This CDR3 has 16 residues. Germline CDR1 is MGHRA and CDR2 is YSYEKL. The CDR3 bases are TGCGCCAGCAGCCAAGTATTAGCGGGAGCTCAAGAGACCCAGTACTTC. Translation: CASSQVLAGAQETQYF.

V usage is TRBV5-1 and J usage is TRBJ2-1, with TRBD2 matching over 10 bases. There are 15 residues in the CDR3. From germline, CDR1 is SGHRS and CDR2 YFSETQ. Losses at the gene ends were 2 bases for V and 8 bases for J; bases not matched to a gene: 7. The CDR3 DNA reads TGCGCCAGCAGCTTTATTAGCGGGGGGATCCATGAGCAGTTCTTC. It encodes CASSFISGGIHEQFF.

In regard to this clone: A single base is all that separates this from a far larger clone, so a read error is likely. The chain combines TRBV6-6 with TRBJ2-5, with TRBD1 identical over 8 bases. This CDR3 has 16 residues. Losses at the gene ends were 4 bases for V and 5 bases for J; bases not matched to a gene: 12. Germline lookup yields CDR1 MNHNY and CDR2 SVGAGI (reference sequence). In nucleotides, the CDR3 is TGTGCCAGCAGTTCATCCGGGGCAGGGGGCGCGGAGACCCAGTACTTC. The encoded protein is CASSSSGAGGAETQYF.

The chain joins TRBV11-1 to TRBJ2-5; a weak D match, TRBD2 (5 bases). This CDR3 comprises 14 residues. Trimming pared 5 bases from V and 5 bases from J, leaving 15 bases between. Germline CDR1 is SGHAT and CDR2 is FQDESV (reference sequence). CDR3: CASSAGGVRETQYF. The DNA for the CDR3 is TGTGCCAGCAGCGCAGGAGGAGTGAGGGAGACCCAGTACTTC.

This chain joins TRBV2 and TRBJ2-7; D is perhaps TRBD1 or TRBD2 (5 bases each). The V gene lost 6 bases and the J gene lost 3 bases, with 12 bases spanning the gap. The germline V gene encodes CDR1 SNHLY and CDR2 FYNNEI. The CDR3 loop spans 13 amino acids. The CDR3 bases are TGTGCCAGCAGCAGAGGGGTGGTCTACGAGCAGTACTTC. The encoded protein is CASSRGVVYEQYF. The whole variable domain, filled in from reference TRBV2 and TRBJ2-7, reads EPEVTQTPSHQVTQMGQEVILRCVPISNHLYFYWYRQILGQKVEFLVSFYNNEISEKSEIFDDQFSVERPDGSNFTLKIRSTKLEDSAMYFCASSRGVVYEQYFGPGTRLTVT.

The V call is TRBV7-9, the J call TRBJ2-7, with TRBD1 matching over 9 bases. The CDR3 runs to 13 residues. J was trimmed by 6 bases and V by 3 bases; bases with no gene match: 3. The germline V gene has CDR1 SEHNR and CDR2 FQNEAQ (reference sequence). The CDR3 region is CASSFGTGIEQYF. The CDR3 region has the DNA TGTGCCAGCAGCTTTGGGACAGGGATCGAGCAGTACTTC.

J is TRBJ1-1 and V is TRBV5-6; D is unresolved. The germline V gene has CDR1 SGHDT and CDR2 YYEEEE. This CDR3 is built from 11 residues. The ends were cut back, 5 bases at V and 8 bases at J, with 10 bases in the middle. The CDR3: CASRNRLEAFF. CDR3 coding DNA: TGTGCCAGCAGAAACCGCCTGGAAGCTTTCTTT. The full variable domain, completed using reference TRBV5-6 and TRBJ1-1, is DAGVTQSPTHLIKTRGQQVTLRCSPKSGHDTVSWYQQALGQGPQFIFQYYEEEERQRGNFPDRFSGHQFPNYSSELNVNALLLGDSALYLCASRNRLEAFFGQGTRLTVV.

The CDR3 protein is CSVGAGFEAEQYF. The CDR3 nucleotides read TGCAGCGTTGGGGCAGGGTTTGAGGCCGAGCAGTACTTC. V usage is TRBV29-1 and J usage is TRBJ2-7; maybe TRBD1 (5 bases). Germline CDR1 is SQVTM and CDR2 is ANQGSEA. The CDR3 loop spans 13 amino acids. Between the trimmed V and J ends, which lost 4 bases and 6 bases, there was a span of 16 bases.

The chain has TRBV19 and TRBJ1-6; D gene ambiguous. There are 16 residues in the CDR3. The germline V gene has CDR1 LNHDA and CDR2 SQIVND (reference sequence). The germline V and J ends were trimmed by 5 bases and 12 bases, with 23 bases remaining between them. The CDR3 region has the DNA TGTGCCAGTAGTGCAAACTCCGGACCGGGGAATCAACCCCTCCACTTT. Translating gives CASSANSGPGNQPLHF.

J is TRBJ1-5 and V is TRBV19, with 7 positions matching TRBD1. Trimming cost V 4 bases and J 2 bases; bases outside gene matches: 8. Germline CDR1 and CDR2: LNHDA and SQIVND (reference sequence). CDR3 length: 16 residues. CDR3 sequence reads: CASSTTGAGGNQPQHF. In DNA, the CDR3 is TGTGCCAGTAGTACCACAGGGGCGGGAGGCAATCAGCCCCAGCATTTT.